The 13 T cell receptor beta chains reported below all come from one sample, sequenced in a study of metastatic and nonmetastatic thyroid tumors (dated by TCRdb to 2018 to 2021). Before undergoing thyroid surgery, none of the patients had been given any kind of treatment. Library prep was done by PCR. The reads were generated on an Illumina HiSeq 4000. Using fastp at Q25 and MiXCR, TCRdb reprocessed the public reads and kept productive beta chains. The sample has tens of thousands of clones on record, under 20% of them singletons. The ten largest clones capture 5.5% to 7.5% of the sample. Sequencing was performed on blood. All receptors come from a female donor with papillary thyroid cancer or a benign thyroid nodule (not recorded which). Some clones in this sample may be carry-over from other donors' samples.

As to this clone: At one boundary the junction diverges from the germline segment, which might be a read error. This chain links TRBV28 with TRBJ1-2; D is possibly TRBD1 (6 bases). The CDR3 sequence is 15 residues long. CDR1 is MDHEN and CDR2 is SYDVKM in the germline V gene. The CDR3 sequence: CASSLTRTVNYGYNF. The CDR3 coding sequence is TGTGCCAGCAGCCTTACCCGGACAGTGAACTATGGCTACAACTTC.

Ten or more counts support this clone. The chain couples TRBV5-6 to TRBJ1-4, with D uncertain. V was trimmed by 2 bases and J by 5 bases, leaving 13 bases between them. CDR1 and CDR2 from the germline V gene are SGHDT and YYEEEE. The CDR3 consists of 15 residues. The CDR3 nucleotides read TGTGCCAGCAGCTTCCTAGGCGGAATAAATGAAAAACTGTTTTTT. Residues: CASSFLGGINEKLFF. The full variable domain, in which reference TRBV5-6 and TRBJ1-4 provide the parts outside the CDR3, is DAGVTQSPTHLIKTRGQQVTLRCSPKSGHDTVSWYQQALGQGPQFIFQYYEEEERQRGNFPDRFSGHQFPNYSSELNVNALLLGDSALYLCASSFLGGINEKLFFGSGTQLSVL.

This clone was picked up many times. This sequence joins TRBV5-5 and TRBJ1-2; the match to TRBD1 covers 9 bases. The CDR3 has 14 residues. The J segment lost 2 bases and the V segment lost 4 bases, leaving 3 bases of the junction unmatched. Germline CDR1 is SGHKS and CDR2 is YYEKEE (reference sequence). CDR3 residues: CASSLDRGNYGYTF. The CDR3, as DNA: TGTGCCAGCAGCCTGGACAGGGGAAACTATGGCTACACCTTC.

CDR3 residues: CASKEGGRGEQFF. The CDR3 nucleotides read TGTGCCAGCAAGGAGGGGGGGCGAGGTGAGCAGTTCTTC. The chain uses TRBV27 and TRBJ2-1; D may be TRBD2 (7 bases). Germline V gene data show CDR1 as MNHEY and CDR2 as SMNVEV (reference sequence). Trimming left V 7 bases short and J 9 bases short, with 16 bases between. This CDR3 region has 13 residues.

Many counts were recorded for this clone. The rearrangement uses TRBV18 and TRBJ2-1; TRBD2 matches at 11 bases. With 5 bases clipped from V and 3 bases from J, the junction kept 6 bases outside the gene matches. Germline V lookup: CDR1 KGHSH, CDR2 LQKENI. The CDR3 runs to 16 residues. CDR3: CASSSKTSGSYNEQFF. In DNA form, the CDR3 reads TGTGCCAGCTCATCAAAAACTAGCGGGAGCTACAATGAGCAGTTCTTC.

This clone was seen at least ten times. The J gene is TRBJ1-5, the V gene TRBV6-1; TRBD1 might be the D (5 bases). The germline CDR1 and CDR2 sequences are MNHNS and SASEGT. This CDR3 has 12 amino acids. Trimming stripped 6 bases from V and 7 bases from J, with 10 bases between. CDR3 nucleotide sequence: TGTGCCAGCAGACAAGGGGACCAGCCCCAGCATTTT. Its protein product is CASRQGDQPQHF.

Details on this clone: Its ends do not fully match the called genes, so a read error is possible. The chain uses TRBV5-8 and TRBJ2-7, with 9 bases lining up with TRBD1. Germline CDR1 reads SGHTS; CDR2 reads YDEGEE. The CDR3 covers 14 residues. The CDR3 reads CSSIRDRVVHEQYF. The CDR3 DNA reads as TGTTCCAGCATCCGGGACAGGGTTGTCCACGAGCAGTACTTC.

A few counts support this clone. The chain employs TRBV6-2 or TRBV6-3 and TRBJ1-6; the D gene is possibly TRBD1 (6 bases). With 5 bases removed from V and 9 bases from J, the gap between germline ends came to 8 bases. Germline CDR1 is MNHEY and CDR2 is SVGEGT. The CDR3 contains 12 residues. As DNA, the CDR3 is TGTGCCAGCAGTGACAGGCCTTCACCCCTCCACTTT. This codes for CASSDRPSPLHF.

A word on this clone: This may be a read error: a much more frequent sequence differs by one nucleotide. Additional DNA sequences in this sample encode the identical CDR3. The chain uses TRBV19 and TRBJ2-5; 12 positions agree with TRBD2. With V trimmed by 5 bases and J by 8 bases, 12 bases remained unmatched. The CDR3 consists of 16 residues. Germline-derived CDR1 and CDR2 are LNHDA and SQIVND (reference sequence). CDR3 loop: CASSSGLAGTGGTQYF. Written as DNA, the CDR3 is TGTGCCAGTAGTTCGGGACTAGCGGGCACTGGAGGTACCCAGTACTTC.

In this sample, this clone turned up many times. The DNA of the CDR3 is TGTGCCAGCAGCTTGGACGTCTACTATTCACCCCTCCACTTT. Translation gives CASSLDVYYSPLHF. The chain combines TRBV7-3 with TRBJ1-6, with D unclear. This CDR3 contains 14 residues. V dropped 3 bases and J dropped 8 bases, with 11 bases sitting between them. Looked up from germline, CDR1 is SGHTA and CDR2 is FQGTGA.

The sample holds many counts of this clone. The V gene is TRBV27, the J gene TRBJ1-3, with D perhaps TRBD1 (5 bases). The CDR3 consists of 16 residues. V was pared by 0 bases and J by 0 bases, with 9 bases between. In germline, CDR1 is MNHEY, CDR2 SMNVEV (reference sequence). The CDR3 is CASSLSQGNSGNTIYF. The CDR3 DNA reads TGTGCCAGCAGTTTATCGCAGGGCAACTCTGGAAACACCATATATTTT.

This clone was observed many times. The V call is TRBV5-5, the J call TRBJ1-5; the match to TRBD1 covers 10 bases. The CDR3 has 16 amino acids. Germline V gene data show CDR1 as SGHKS and CDR2 as YYEKEE (reference sequence). V lost 3 bases to trimming and J lost 5 bases; unmatched junction nucleotides: 8. In DNA, the CDR3 is TGTGCCAGCAGCTCCCTGACAGGGGGCTGGGATCAGCCCCAGCATTTT. Translation: CASSSLTGGWDQPQHF.

This clone has ten or more counts. The chain combines TRBV7-9 with TRBJ1-2; tentatively, D is TRBD1 (5 bases). V was pared by 2 bases and J by 8 bases, with 18 bases between. The CDR3 sequence is 15 residues long. Per the germline V gene, CDR1 is SEHNR and CDR2 is FQNEAQ (reference sequence). The CDR3 coding sequence is TGTGCCAGCAGCTTAAGTCCAGGGTCACCGGGGGGCTACACCTTC. Its protein is CASSLSPGSPGGYTF.